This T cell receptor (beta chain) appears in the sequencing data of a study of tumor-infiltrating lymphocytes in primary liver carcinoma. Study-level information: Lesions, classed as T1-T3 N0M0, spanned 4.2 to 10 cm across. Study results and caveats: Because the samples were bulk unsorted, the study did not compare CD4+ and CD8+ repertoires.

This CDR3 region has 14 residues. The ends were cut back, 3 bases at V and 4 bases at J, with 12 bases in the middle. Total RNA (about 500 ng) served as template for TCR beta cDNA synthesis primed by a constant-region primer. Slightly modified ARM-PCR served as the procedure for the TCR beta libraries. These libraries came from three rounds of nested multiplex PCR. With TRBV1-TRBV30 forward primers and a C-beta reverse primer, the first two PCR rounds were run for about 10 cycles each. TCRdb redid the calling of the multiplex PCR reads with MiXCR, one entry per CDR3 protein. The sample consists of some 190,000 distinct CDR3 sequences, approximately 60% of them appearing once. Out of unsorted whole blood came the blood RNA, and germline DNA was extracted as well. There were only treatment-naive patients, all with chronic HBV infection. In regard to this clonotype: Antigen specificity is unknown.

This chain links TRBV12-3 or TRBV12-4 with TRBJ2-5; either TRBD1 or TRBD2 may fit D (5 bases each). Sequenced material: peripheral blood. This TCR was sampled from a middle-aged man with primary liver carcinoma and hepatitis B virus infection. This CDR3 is CASSLGREGETQYF. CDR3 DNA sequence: TGTGCCAGCAGTTTGGGGCGCGAGGGAGAGACCCAGTACTTC.